This T cell receptor (beta chain) emerged from a study of T cell repertoires in cytomegalovirus infection. This clonotype appeared many times. Germline V gene sequence: CDR1 SGHTA, CDR2 FQGNSA. This CDR3 is built from 14 residues. The V end lost 1 base, the J end lost 6 bases, and 12 bases lay between the germline ends. MiXCR, run by TCRdb on the reads, gives a single entry per CDR3 protein. The table lists some 400,000 distinct CDR3 sequences, around 18% of them singletons. The rearrangement uses TRBV7-2 and TRBJ1-2; TRBD1 might be the D (5 bases). This clonotype was obtained from a human donor in good health (CMV status not recorded). Some clones in this sample may be carry-over from other donors' samples. The sequenced sample was PBMCs. The CDR3 region is CASSLVPAGHGYTF. CDR3 sequence (DNA): TGTGCCAGCAGCTTAGTTCCGGCAGGGCATGGCTACACCTTC.